This TCR beta chain was documented in a study of monozygotic twins with inflammatory bowel disease. The total RNA came straight from whole blood, and T cells were not sorted beforehand. Germline-derived CDR1 and CDR2 are SQVTM and ANQGSEA. This CDR3 comprises 14 residues. TCRdb reprocessed the 5' RACE reads and reports one entry per CDR3 protein, with no DNA. The listing records nearly 450,000 distinct CDR3 sequences. This rearrangement joins TRBV29-1 to TRBJ1-2; absent DNA, TCRdb's TRBD1 call cannot be checked. The TCR comes from a human donor with ulcerative colitis or Crohn's disease, or a healthy co-twin of an affected twin (not recorded which). The sequenced material came from blood. The CDR3 loop is CSVLRDSANYGYTF. The full variable domain, completed using reference TRBV29-1 and TRBJ1-2, is SAVISQKPSRDICQRGTSLTIQCQVDSQVTMMFWYRQQPGQSLTLIATANQGSEATYESGFVIDKFPISRPNLTFSTLTVSNMSPEDSSIYLCSVLRDSANYGYTFGSGTRLTVV.